One and the same sample provided the 21 T cell receptor beta chains below, sequenced in a study of blood T cell repertoires in COVID-19. Measured with immunoSEQ multiplex PCR; TCRdb has only the in-frame clones, and not every one. The sample includes roughly 230,000 clones, 88% of them seen just once. Input material: peripheral blood. Receptors originate from a man between 65 and 80 years old with acute or convalescent COVID-19.

The chain's CDR3 is CASSLAITGLDTDTQYF. DNA of the CDR3: TGTGCCAGCAGCTTAGCTATCACCGGACTAGACACAGATACGCAGTATTTT. The chain joins TRBV7-9 to TRBJ2-3; 7 positions match TRBD2. V lost 0 bases and J lost 2; bases outside the gene matches: 8. The CDR3 is 17 residues long. Germline V gene data show CDR1 as SEHNR and CDR2 as FQNEAQ (reference sequence).

This chain links TRBV19 with TRBJ1-5; 7 nucleotides align to TRBD1. The CDR3 covers 13 residues. V trimming: 6 bases; J trimming: 5 bases; junction bases outside the gene matches: 4. Germline loops: CDR1 LNHDA, CDR2 SQIVND (reference sequence). CDR3 sequence: CASRRDSHQPQHF. The CDR3 DNA sequence: TGTGCCAGTAGACGGGACAGTCATCAGCCCCAGCATTTT. Full variable domain (outside the CDR3, taken from reference TRBV19 and TRBJ1-5): DGGITQSPKYLFRKEGQNVTLSCEQNLNHDAMYWYRQDPGQGLRLIYYSQIVNDFQKGDIAEGYSVSREKKESFPLTVTSAQKNPTAFYLCASRRDSHQPQHFGDGTRLSIL.

This chain uses TRBV4-1 with TRBJ2-7; D is undetermined. The length of the CDR3 is 13 residues. Germline V CDR1 and CDR2: MGHRA, YSYEKL. V gave up 0 bases and J gave up 3 bases, with 6 bases separating them. The CDR3 nucleotides are TGCGCCAGCAGCCAAGAAACAAGCTACGAGCAGTACTTC. Its translation is CASSQETSYEQYF.

The gene calls are TRBV18 and TRBJ1-2, with D hard to call. CDR1 and CDR2 (germline): KGHSH, LQKENI. The ends were cut back, 1 base at V and 4 bases at J, with 13 bases in the middle. This CDR3 is built from 15 residues. The CDR3 loop reads CASSPLQEGGYGYTF. The CDR3 coding sequence is TGTGCCAGCTCACCACTTCAGGAGGGCGGCTATGGCTACACCTTC.

The chain combines TRBV29-1 with TRBJ2-7; 8 positions agree with TRBD1. This CDR3 has 13 residues. The germline V gene encodes CDR1 SQVTM and CDR2 ANQGSEA. Trimming took 4 bases from V and 2 from J; bases not matched to a gene: 4. The CDR3 sequence: CSVAGTGAYEQYF. The CDR3 region has the DNA TGCAGCGTTGCAGGGACAGGAGCCTACGAGCAGTACTTC.

This sequence joins TRBV19 and TRBJ2-1; D call uncertain. Between the trimmed V and J ends, which lost 4 bases and 2 bases, there was a span of 6 bases. CDR1 and CDR2 (germline): LNHDA, SQIVND (reference sequence). CDR3 length: 13 amino acids. CDR3: CASSTNAYNEQFF. CDR3 DNA: TGTGCCAGTAGTACCAATGCCTACAATGAGCAGTTCTTC.

The chain joins TRBV6-5 to TRBJ2-3; 8 bases fit TRBD2. Germline-derived CDR1 and CDR2 are MNHEY and SVGAGI. With V trimmed by 5 bases and J by 8 bases, 9 bases remained unmatched. This CDR3 is built from 14 residues. CDR3 nucleotide sequence: TGTGCCAGCAGTCCGGGACTAGACCTACTTACGCAGTATTTT. This encodes CASSPGLDLLTQYF.

This rearrangement joins TRBV11-2 to TRBJ1-2; 8 bases match TRBD1. Germline loops: CDR1 SGHAT, CDR2 FQNNGV. CDR3 length equals 14 residues. The ends lost 5 bases at V and 7 bases at J; junction bases unmatched: 9. The CDR3 region has the DNA TGTGCCAGCAGCATCCGACAGGGGCTGACTGGCTACACCTTC. This codes for CASSIRQGLTGYTF. The variable domain in full, completed from reference TRBV11-2 and TRBJ1-2, reads EAGVAQSPRYKIIEKRQSVAFWCNPISGHATLYWYQQILGQGPKLLIQFQNNGVVDDSQLPKDRFSAERLKGVDSTLKIQPAKLEDSAVYLCASSIRQGLTGYTFGSGTRLTVV.

The rearrangement uses TRBV2 and TRBJ1-5; D gene uncertain. CDR3 size: 13 residues. Between the trimmed V and J ends, which lost 8 bases and 6 bases, there was a span of 14 bases. CDR1 and CDR2 (germline): SNHLY, FYNNEI. The chain's CDR3 is CASARGLGQPQHF. The CDR3 DNA reads TGTGCCAGCGCCCGCGGTCTGGGTCAGCCCCAGCATTTT.

This clone has at least ten counts. CDR3: CASSQVLSISYEQYF. In DNA form, the CDR3 reads TGTGCCAGCAGCCAAGTACTGTCCATTTCTTACGAGCAGTACTTC. The chain is built from TRBV14 and TRBJ2-7; D not resolved. Per germline, CDR1 SGHDN and CDR2 FVKESK. This CDR3 contains 15 residues. V was pared by 1 base and J by 4 bases, with 14 bases between.

This clone was recorded many times. The CDR3 sequence is CASSIYPRGKDTEAFF. The CDR3 DNA sequence: TGTGCCAGTAGTATCTACCCCAGGGGTAAGGACACTGAAGCTTTCTTT. The V call is TRBV19, the J call TRBJ1-1; D might be TRBD1 (6 bases). CDR1 is LNHDA, CDR2 SQIVND, per germline (reference sequence). V was pared by 3 bases and J by 3 bases, with 17 bases between. The CDR3 runs 16 residues.

The J gene is TRBJ1-1, the V gene TRBV11-3, with D perhaps matching TRBD1 (6 bases). This CDR3 has 13 residues. Trimming left V 1 base short and J 11 bases short, with 14 bases between. CDR1 and CDR2 (germline): SGHNT, YENEEA. CDR3 nucleotide sequence: TGTGCCAGCAGCTTAGGGTGGGGGCGGAATGCTTTCTTT. This codes for CASSLGWGRNAFF.

This clone showed up just once. J is TRBJ1-1 and V is TRBV15; no firm D call. The V and J ends lost 3 bases and 7 bases respectively, with 12 bases between them. Germline V gene data show CDR1 as LNHNV and CDR2 as YYDKDF (reference sequence). This CDR3 spans 13 amino acids. This chain's CDR3 is CATSSDIANEAFF. In DNA, the CDR3 is TGTGCCACCAGCAGCGATATAGCCAATGAAGCTTTCTTT.

On this clone: This same CDR3 is encoded by further DNA sequences in the sample. The J gene is TRBJ1-1, the V gene TRBV12-3 or TRBV12-4, with D unresolved. The CDR3 has 13 residues. Between the trimmed V and J ends, which lost 6 bases and 1 base, there was a span of 9 bases. CDR3: CASSLRQNTEAFF. CDR3 nucleotide sequence: TGTGCCAGCAGCCTGAGACAGAACACTGAAGCTTTCTTT.

In DNA form, the CDR3 reads TGTGCCAGCAGCTTAGATACAATAGCGGGAGGGTTGACGCAGTATTTT. Protein product: CASSLDTIAGGLTQYF. This chain uses TRBV11-2 with TRBJ2-3; 11 nucleotides agree with TRBD2. The germline CDR1 and CDR2 sequences are SGHAT and FQNNGV. The CDR3 has 16 residues. Trimming took 0 bases from V and 9 from J; bases not matched to a gene: 8.

V gene TRBV6-5 combines with J gene TRBJ1-1, with D perhaps TRBD1 (5 bases). The CDR3 contains 12 residues. Germline V lookup: CDR1 MNHEY, CDR2 SVGAGI. V lost 6 bases to trimming and J lost 5 bases, with 10 bases between them. Written as DNA, the CDR3 is TGTGCCAGCAGCAGGGCTATGACTGAAGCTTTCTTT. Its protein product is CASSRAMTEAFF.

J is TRBJ2-7 and V is TRBV6-1; D uncertain. The ends were cut back, 2 bases at V and 1 base at J, with 6 bases in the middle. The CDR3 is made up of 13 amino acids. The V gene's germline CDR1 is MNHNS and CDR2 SASEGT. The CDR3 region is CASSESLSYEQYF. CDR3 DNA: TGTGCCAGCAGTGAATCCTTATCCTACGAGCAGTACTTC.

The CDR3 sequence: CASKEDSATNEKLFF. For the CDR3, the DNA is TGTGCCAGCAAGGAAGACAGCGCAACTAATGAAAAACTGTTTTTT. This chain joins TRBV6-5 and TRBJ1-4, with D tentatively TRBD1 (5 bases). Per germline, CDR1 MNHEY and CDR2 SVGAGI. V was cut by 7 bases and J by 0 bases, with 12 bases left in between. This CDR3 contains 15 residues.

This clone was seen a single time. The V gene is TRBV9, the J gene TRBJ2-3; D is uncertain. This CDR3 region has 14 residues. Between the trimmed V and J ends, which lost 1 base and 0 bases, there was a span of 6 bases. CDR1 and CDR2 (germline): SGDLS, YYNGEE. CDR3 bases: TGTGCCAGCAGCGTAACAGCTAGCACAGATACGCAGTATTTT. Amino acids: CASSVTASTDTQYF.

The rearrangement joins TRBV24-1 to TRBJ1-5, with 7 bases that match TRBD1. Germline V gives CDR1 KGHDR, CDR2 SFDVKD. With V trimmed by 5 bases and J by 2 bases, 2 bases remained unmatched. This CDR3 contains 14 residues. Here the CDR3 DNA reads TGTGCCACCAGTGCAGGGGGACGCAATCAGCCCCAGCATTTT. This codes for CATSAGGRNQPQHF.

This clone occurred a few times. The chain is built from TRBV6-5 and TRBJ1-1, with D perhaps TRBD1 (6 bases). V was shortened by 8 bases and J by 5 bases, with 21 bases between the two germline ends. CDR1 is MNHEY and CDR2 is SVGAGI in the germline V gene. CDR3 size: 15 residues. CDR3 nucleotides: TGTGCCAGCTCGAATTTCAGGGGAGGGAGAACTGAAGCTTTCTTT. Amino acids: CASSNFRGGRTEAFF.